These T cell receptor beta chains were read from a single sample in a study of control samples from healthy donors and cancer patients. Here immunoSEQ multiplex PCR was the method, and the copy in TCRdb shows in-frame clones only, minus some. The sample lists around 150,000 clones; roughly 94% were seen once. The material sequenced was blood. The source is a woman in her 40s in good health. Each CDR3 is given without its conserved first and last residue. Each record gives: CDR3 length, J gene, V gene, D gene, CDR3 protein. A D gene is named only where the DNA matches it firmly.

cdr3_length: 11
j_call: TRBJ2-7
v_call: TRBV29-1
d_call: .
cdr3_aa: SVLGTGIREQY

cdr3_length: 13
j_call: TRBJ1-1
v_call: TRBV16
d_call: .
cdr3_aa: ASSQSVLRATEAF

cdr3_length: 16
j_call: TRBJ1-2
v_call: TRBV7-9
d_call: .
cdr3_aa: ASSRGTSLTSANYGYT

cdr3_length: 13
j_call: TRBJ1-2
v_call: TRBV5-1
d_call: .
cdr3_aa: ASSLEPGANYGYT

cdr3_length: 12
j_call: TRBJ2-2
v_call: TRBV10-1
d_call: .
cdr3_aa: ASSGSTGPGELF

cdr3_length: 11
j_call: TRBJ1-1
v_call: TRBV10-2
d_call: .
cdr3_aa: ASSEWGATEAF

cdr3_length: 13
j_call: TRBJ2-5
v_call: TRBV7-9
d_call: .
cdr3_aa: ASSSPRVGQETQY

cdr3_length: 14
j_call: TRBJ2-1
v_call: TRBV6-4
d_call: TRBD2
cdr3_aa: ASSDQGTRGPGEQF

cdr3_length: 11
j_call: TRBJ1-2
v_call: TRBV6-5
d_call: .
cdr3_aa: ASSFSRAYGYT

cdr3_length: 13
j_call: TRBJ1-4
v_call: TRBV4-1
d_call: .
cdr3_aa: ASSQEPGEGEKLF

cdr3_length: 10
j_call: TRBJ2-1
v_call: TRBV15
d_call: .
cdr3_aa: ATSLSYNEQF

cdr3_length: 12
j_call: TRBJ2-7
v_call: TRBV6-5
d_call: .
cdr3_aa: ATQVGRVSYEQY

cdr3_length: 12
j_call: TRBJ1-4
v_call: TRBV29-1
d_call: TRBD1
cdr3_aa: SVDGTGSNEKLF

cdr3_length: 13
j_call: TRBJ2-7
v_call: TRBV30
d_call: TRBD2
cdr3_aa: AWSVAGTSSYEQY

cdr3_length: 11
j_call: TRBJ1-1
v_call: TRBV4-3
d_call: .
cdr3_aa: ASSPQGLTEAF

cdr3_length: 14
j_call: TRBJ2-4
v_call: TRBV5-4
d_call: .
cdr3_aa: ASSSGIKDGKNIQY

cdr3_length: 10
j_call: TRBJ2-7
v_call: TRBV6-6
d_call: .
cdr3_aa: ASTPNSYEQY

cdr3_length: 12
j_call: TRBJ1-4
v_call: TRBV6-5
d_call: TRBD1
cdr3_aa: ASRPDRGLEKLF

cdr3_length: 12
j_call: TRBJ1-1
v_call: TRBV7-9
d_call: TRBD1
cdr3_aa: ASSRQGLGTEAF

cdr3_length: 12
j_call: TRBJ1-5
v_call: TRBV30
d_call: TRBD1
cdr3_aa: AWSEDRGPQPQH

cdr3_length: 12
j_call: TRBJ1-5
v_call: TRBV18
d_call: TRBD1
cdr3_aa: ASSLGQGDQPQH

cdr3_length: 12
j_call: TRBJ2-3
v_call: TRBV7-3
d_call: .
cdr3_aa: ASSSVGRTDTQY

cdr3_length: 18
j_call: TRBJ2-3
v_call: TRBV12-5
d_call: TRBD2
cdr3_aa: ASGLVVWEGVRTSTDTQY

cdr3_length: 12
j_call: TRBJ2-2
v_call: TRBV7-9
d_call: .
cdr3_aa: ASSTGLHTGELF

cdr3_length: 13
j_call: TRBJ1-1
v_call: TRBV6-5
d_call: .
cdr3_aa: ASSPLGPMNTEAF

cdr3_length: 15
j_call: TRBJ2-5
v_call: TRBV7-9
d_call: TRBD2
cdr3_aa: ASSLTGLAGGRETQY

cdr3_length: 20
j_call: TRBJ2-7
v_call: TRBV4-3
d_call: TRBD2
cdr3_aa: ASSQDRGPGLAGVGPSYEQY

cdr3_length: 13
j_call: TRBJ1-2
v_call: TRBV5-6
d_call: .
cdr3_aa: ASSFGGSSNYGYT

cdr3_length: 15
j_call: TRBJ1-4
v_call: TRBV9
d_call: .
cdr3_aa: ASSVDAQALSNEKLF

cdr3_length: 11
j_call: TRBJ1-1
v_call: TRBV2
d_call: TRBD1
cdr3_aa: ADSTGRNTEAF

cdr3_length: 13
j_call: TRBJ2-5
v_call: TRBV9
d_call: .
cdr3_aa: ASSVGWGRGETQY

cdr3_length: 15
j_call: TRBJ1-2
v_call: TRBV18
d_call: .
cdr3_aa: ASSPLGRGSDRNGYT

cdr3_length: 14
j_call: TRBJ1-1
v_call: TRBV7-7
d_call: .
cdr3_aa: ASSPREGWPHTEAF

cdr3_length: 12
j_call: TRBJ2-5
v_call: TRBV4-2
d_call: .
cdr3_aa: ASSQPGGRETQY

cdr3_length: 14
j_call: TRBJ2-2
v_call: TRBV9
d_call: .
cdr3_aa: ASSPGYTYNTGELF

cdr3_length: 13
j_call: TRBJ2-5
v_call: TRBV5-1
d_call: .
cdr3_aa: ASSLVFSDQETQY

cdr3_length: 14
j_call: TRBJ2-1
v_call: TRBV30
d_call: TRBD2
cdr3_aa: ACFPAGAKGDNEQF

cdr3_length: 14
j_call: TRBJ2-7
v_call: TRBV6-6
d_call: .
cdr3_aa: ASSYPDKDGSYEQY

cdr3_length: 11
j_call: TRBJ1-2
v_call: TRBV2
d_call: .
cdr3_aa: ASSWDIRYGYT

cdr3_length: 11
j_call: TRBJ2-1
v_call: TRBV12-3/TRBV12-4
d_call: .
cdr3_aa: ASSFVGHNEQF

cdr3_length: 12
j_call: TRBJ2-2
v_call: TRBV30
d_call: .
cdr3_aa: AWSVLANRGELF